These T cell receptor beta chains were read from a single sample in a study of T cell changes during pregnancy in multiple sclerosis. Sequenced by immunoSEQ multiplex PCR; TCRdb stores in-frame clones only, minus some. The sample carries fewer than 90,000 clones, approximately 94% recorded once. Sequencing was performed on peripheral blood, taken in the third trimester of pregnancy. The receptors derive from a female donor with multiple sclerosis, enrolled in a pregnancy study. The CDR3 runs from the conserved cysteine through the conserved F or W. Fields, in order: D gene, V gene, clone size, J gene, CDR3 protein, CDR3 DNA. The D gene is left open where the match is weak. Rows may omit the clone size; those that give it use once, few, many or a size class.

d_gene: NA
v_gene: TRBV10-2
abundance: NA
j_gene: TRBJ1-1
CDR3aa: CASSEFPGDTEAFF
CDR3nt: TGCGCCAGCAGTGAGTTTCCGGGGGACACTGAAGCTTTCTTT

d_gene: TRBD1
v_gene: TRBV25-1
abundance: NA
j_gene: TRBJ1-3
CDR3aa: CASSESKGQGGHTIYF
CDR3nt: TGTGCCAGCAGTGAATCAAAAGGACAGGGAGGACACACCATATATTTT

d_gene: TRBD2
v_gene: TRBV6-4
abundance: NA
j_gene: TRBJ2-1
CDR3aa: CASSASGTSGRGLIGNEQFF
CDR3nt: TGTGCCAGCAGTGCCTCCGGGACTAGCGGGAGGGGTTTAATAGGTAATGAGCAGTTCTTC

d_gene: TRBD1
v_gene: TRBV28
abundance: NA
j_gene: TRBJ1-1
CDR3aa: CVTNRGLTEAFF
CDR3nt: TGTGTCACGAACAGGGGGCTAACTGAAGCTTTCTTT

d_gene: TRBD2
v_gene: TRBV7-2
abundance: NA
j_gene: TRBJ2-3
CDR3aa: CASTSSTSGADTQYF
CDR3nt: TGTGCCAGCACCTCTTCTACGAGCGGGGCAGATACGCAGTATTTT

d_gene: TRBD1
v_gene: TRBV30
abundance: NA
j_gene: TRBJ1-3
CDR3aa: CAWSVRGTGVGNTIYF
CDR3nt: TGTGCCTGGAGTGTACGGGGTACAGGGGTCGGAAACACCATATATTTT

d_gene: NA
v_gene: TRBV11-2
abundance: NA
j_gene: TRBJ2-1
CDR3aa: CASSLDAGSSYNEQFF
CDR3nt: TGTGCCAGCAGCTTAGATGCGGGTTCCTCCTACAATGAGCAGTTCTTC

d_gene: TRBD1
v_gene: TRBV11-2
abundance: NA
j_gene: TRBJ2-1
CDR3aa: CASSSPGGIGNEQFF
CDR3nt: TGTGCCAGCAGCTCGCCAGGGGGAATCGGCAATGAGCAGTTCTTC

d_gene: TRBD1
v_gene: TRBV2
abundance: NA
j_gene: TRBJ2-7
CDR3aa: CASSEYHGTGDYEQYF
CDR3nt: TGTGCCAGCAGTGAGTATCATGGGACAGGTGATTACGAGCAGTACTTC

d_gene: TRBD1
v_gene: TRBV5-6
abundance: NA
j_gene: TRBJ2-5
CDR3aa: CASSLGDSEETQYF
CDR3nt: TGTGCCAGCAGCTTGGGGGACAGCGAGGAGACCCAGTACTTC

d_gene: TRBD1
v_gene: TRBV13
abundance: NA
j_gene: TRBJ1-1
CDR3aa: CASSSGGKARIEAFF
CDR3nt: TGTGCCAGCAGCTCAGGGGGCAAGGCACGGATTGAAGCTTTCTTT

d_gene: NA
v_gene: TRBV28
abundance: NA
j_gene: TRBJ1-2
CDR3aa: CASSFRQRDNYGYTF
CDR3nt: TGTGCCAGCAGTTTCAGACAGAGAGATAACTATGGCTACACCTTC

d_gene: NA
v_gene: TRBV5-5
abundance: NA
j_gene: TRBJ2-7
CDR3aa: CASSLVGGGAYEQYF
CDR3nt: TGTGCCAGCAGCTTGGTAGGGGGAGGGGCCTACGAGCAGTACTTC

d_gene: TRBD1
v_gene: TRBV7-9
abundance: NA
j_gene: TRBJ1-2
CDR3aa: CASSEGAGSRYGYTF
CDR3nt: TGTGCCAGCAGCGAGGGGGCAGGGAGTCGGTACGGCTACACCTTC

d_gene: NA
v_gene: TRBV10-1
abundance: NA
j_gene: TRBJ1-1
CDR3aa: CASSASSALSAFF
CDR3nt: TGCGCCAGCAGTGCTTCAAGCGCGCTATCAGCTTTCTTT

d_gene: TRBD2
v_gene: TRBV5-1
abundance: NA
j_gene: TRBJ2-1
CDR3aa: CASSLTSGSSYNEQFF
CDR3nt: TGCGCCAGCAGCTTGACTAGCGGTAGCTCCTACAATGAGCAGTTCTTC

d_gene: NA
v_gene: TRBV7-9
abundance: NA
j_gene: TRBJ2-1
CDR3aa: CASSLGVDHNEQFF
CDR3nt: TGTGCCAGCAGTCTCGGGGTAGACCACAATGAGCAGTTCTTC

d_gene: NA
v_gene: TRBV5-4
abundance: NA
j_gene: TRBJ1-1
CDR3aa: CASRESRGGHTEAFF
CDR3nt: TGTGCCAGCAGGGAGAGTCGGGGGGGGCACACTGAAGCTTTCTTT

d_gene: TRBD1
v_gene: TRBV27
abundance: NA
j_gene: TRBJ1-2
CDR3aa: CASSLTGHYGYTF
CDR3nt: TGTGCCAGCAGTTTGACAGGGCACTATGGCTACACCTTC

d_gene: TRBD1
v_gene: TRBV19
abundance: NA
j_gene: TRBJ1-1
CDR3aa: CASTPRWTGGRGTEAFF
CDR3nt: TGTGCCAGTACCCCCCGGTGGACAGGGGGCCGTGGCACTGAAGCTTTCTTT

d_gene: TRBD1
v_gene: TRBV13
abundance: NA
j_gene: TRBJ1-2
CDR3aa: CASSLGAIDRETRHYGYTF
CDR3nt: TGTGCCAGCAGCTTAGGCGCCATTGACAGGGAGACCCGACACTATGGCTACACCTTC

d_gene: TRBD1
v_gene: TRBV11-2
abundance: NA
j_gene: TRBJ2-7
CDR3aa: CASSLRTGYEQYF
CDR3nt: TGTGCCAGCAGCTTACGGACAGGGTACGAGCAGTACTTC

d_gene: NA
v_gene: TRBV9
abundance: once
j_gene: TRBJ2-7
CDR3aa: CASSVEALGIREQYF
CDR3nt: TGTGCCAGCAGCGTAGAAGCCCTCGGGATCCGCGAGCAGTACTTC

d_gene: NA
v_gene: TRBV5-4
abundance: NA
j_gene: TRBJ2-4
CDR3aa: CASSWGGGKNIQYF
CDR3nt: TGTGCCAGCAGCTGGGGGGGCGGAAAAAACATTCAGTACTTC

d_gene: NA
v_gene: TRBV28
abundance: NA
j_gene: TRBJ2-3
CDR3aa: CASSFGGGEADTQYF
CDR3nt: TGTGCCAGCAGTTTTGGAGGCGGGGAGGCAGATACGCAGTATTTT

d_gene: NA
v_gene: TRBV27
abundance: NA
j_gene: TRBJ2-7
CDR3aa: CASSRRRVYEQYF
CDR3nt: TGTGCCAGCAGCCGCCGCAGGGTCTACGAGCAGTACTTC

d_gene: TRBD1
v_gene: TRBV27
abundance: NA
j_gene: TRBJ2-7
CDR3aa: CASSPQGASPYEQYF
CDR3nt: TGTGCCAGCAGTCCACAGGGGGCGAGCCCCTACGAGCAGTACTTC

d_gene: NA
v_gene: TRBV5-1
abundance: NA
j_gene: TRBJ2-1
CDR3aa: CASSLAAGVYNEQFF
CDR3nt: TGCGCCAGCAGCTTGGCAGCGGGTGTCTACAATGAGCAGTTCTTC